Below are 29 T cell receptor beta chains sequenced from a single sample in a study of CD8 T cells in Susac syndrome. The authors reverse transcribed roughly 0.5 to 1 ug RNA with random hexamers. In TCRdb, the immunoSEQ multiplex PCR reads were re-called with MiXCR into one record per CDR3 protein. The sample contains approximately 220,000 distinct CDR3 sequences, 80% to 95% of which appear only once. Sequenced: CD8+ T cells from PBMCs. Receptors were obtained from a human donor with multiple sclerosis.

V gene TRBV6-5 combines with J gene TRBJ2-3, with TRBD2 matching 8 bases. The junction had 7 bases not matched to a gene; V was cut back by 5 bases and J by 3 bases. The CDR3 is made up of 15 amino acids. CDR1 is MNHEY, CDR2 SVGAGI, per germline. In DNA, the CDR3 is TGTGCCAGCAGTCTGGGGAAGCGGGGGACAGATACGCAGTATTTT. Its protein product is CASSLGKRGTDTQYF.

The chain has TRBV25-1 and TRBJ1-1; perhaps TRBD1 as D (5 bases). Germline lookup yields CDR1 MGHDK and CDR2 SYGVNS. Trimming stripped 3 bases from V and 1 base from J, with 15 bases between. The CDR3 totals 16 residues. CDR3 sequence: CASSEGGEGGNTEAFF. As DNA, the CDR3 is TGTGCCAGCAGTGAGGGAGGGGAAGGAGGGAACACTGAAGCTTTCTTT.

The chain joins TRBV7-9 to TRBJ2-3; D gene unclear. V was pared by 3 bases and J by 4 bases, with 17 bases between. CDR3 length: 16 residues. Germline V lookup: CDR1 SEHNR, CDR2 FQNEAQ (reference sequence). The CDR3 sequence is CASSFAGSFPSDTQYF. The CDR3 coding sequence is TGTGCCAGCAGCTTCGCAGGCTCGTTCCCATCAGATACGCAGTATTTT.

The chain carries TRBV5-6 and TRBJ1-1; D possibly corresponds to TRBD1 (5 bases). The germline V gene has CDR1 SGHDT and CDR2 YYEEEE. This CDR3 region has 14 residues. The ends were cut back, 3 bases at V and 6 bases at J, with 15 bases in the middle. CDR3 nucleotide sequence: TGTGCCAGCAGCTGGGCCGGGGGACTCTCTGAAGCTTTCTTT. Amino acids: CASSWAGGLSEAFF. The variable domain in full, completed from reference TRBV5-6 and TRBJ1-1, reads DAGVTQSPTHLIKTRGQQVTLRCSPKSGHDTVSWYQQALGQGPQFIFQYYEEEERQRGNFPDRFSGHQFPNYSSELNVNALLLGDSALYLCASSWAGGLSEAFFGQGTRLTVV.

As concerns this clonotype: It is likely a read error, because the conserved phenylalanine at the end of the CDR3 is missing. The rearrangement joins TRBV12-3 or TRBV12-4 to TRBJ2-7, with D perhaps matching TRBD2 (5 bases). The length of the CDR3 is 15 residues. V was pared by 6 bases and J by 5 bases, with 20 bases between. CDR3 amino acids: CASSPSPSAGNEQYS. The CDR3 DNA reads as TGTGCCAGCAGCCCCTCCCCGTCGGCCGGGAACGAGCAGTACTCC.

The chain has TRBV27 and TRBJ1-2; D call uncertain. CDR1 MNHEY and CDR2 SMNVEV come from the germline V gene (reference sequence). Trimming cost V 5 bases and J 5 bases, with 6 bases left between them. The CDR3 spans 11 residues. The CDR3 DNA reads as TGTGCCAGCAGTCCCGGTTATGGCTACACCTTC. Its translation: CASSPGYGYTF.

This clonotype has a single count. This sequence joins TRBV9 and TRBJ2-1, with TRBD2 matching 9 bases. Germline V gene lookup returns CDR1 SGDLS and CDR2 YYNGEE. CDR3 length equals 15 residues. J was trimmed by 9 bases and V by 2 bases; bases with no gene match: 9. CDR3 DNA sequence: TGTGCCAGCAGCGTTATGGAGCGGGAGGAGGGTGAGCAGTTCTTC. As protein: CASSVMEREEGEQFF. The variable domain in full, with the rest retrieved from reference TRBV9 and TRBJ2-1, is DSGVTQTPKHLITATGQRVTLRCSPRSGDLSVYWYQQSLDQGLQFLIQYYNGEERAKGNILERFSAQQFPDLHSELNLSSLELGDSALYFCASSVMEREEGEQFFGPGTRLTVL.

This clonotype was recorded once. The genes are TRBV29-1 and TRBJ2-1; D possibly corresponds to TRBD2 (5 bases). The CDR3 is 14 amino acids. V lost 2 bases to trimming and J lost 5 bases, with 13 bases between them. Germline V gene lookup returns CDR1 SQVTM and CDR2 ANQGSEA. CDR3 loop: CSVELLASNNEQFF. CDR3 nucleotides: TGCAGCGTTGAATTATTAGCGTCTAACAATGAGCAGTTCTTC.

CDR3 nucleotides: TGTGCCAGCAGCCCTACGGCCGGGACAGGGTACAATCAGCCCCAGCATTTT. Translating it yields CASSPTAGTGYNQPQHF. The chain combines TRBV6-2 or TRBV6-3 with TRBJ1-5, with TRBD1 identical over 9 bases. Germline CDR1 and CDR2: MNHEY and SVGEGT. This CDR3 is 17 amino acids long. The ends lost 6 bases at V and 3 bases at J; junction bases unmatched: 12.

This sequence joins TRBV7-9 and TRBJ2-7; 8 nucleotides agree with TRBD1. Germline CDR1 is SEHNR and CDR2 is FQNEAQ (reference sequence). After removal of 5 bases from V and 7 bases from J, the junction contained 13 bases not matched to a gene. The CDR3 length is 15 residues. Here the CDR3 reads CASSPAGQGAGEQYF. The CDR3 DNA is TGTGCCAGCAGCCCCGCCGGGCAGGGGGCGGGGGAGCAGTACTTC. The full variable domain, its missing parts supplied by reference TRBV7-9 and TRBJ2-7, is DTGVSQNPRHKITKRGQNVTFRCDPISEHNRLYWYRQTLGQGPEFLTYFQNEAQLEKSRLLSDRFSAERPKGSFSTLEIQRTEQGDSAMYLCASSPAGQGAGEQYFGPGTRLTVT.

This clonotype was found once. The chain joins TRBV20-1 to TRBJ2-5; maybe TRBD2 (6 bases). This CDR3 spans 15 amino acids. Trimming took 0 bases from V and 9 from J, leaving 20 bases between them. Germline lookup yields CDR1 DFQATT and CDR2 SNEGSKA (reference sequence). The CDR3 here is CSARDGGVQFSSQYF. The CDR3 DNA sequence: TGCAGTGCTAGAGATGGAGGGGTCCAGTTTTCCTCCCAGTACTTC.

The chain is built from TRBV30 and TRBJ1-2; the match to TRBD1 covers 7 bases. CDR1 is GTSNPN, CDR2 SVGIG, per germline (reference sequence). With V trimmed by 3 bases and J by 8 bases, 9 bases remained unmatched. The CDR3 sequence is 13 residues long. CDR3 residues: CAWSPGGGWGYTF. The CDR3 DNA follows: TGTGCCTGGAGCCCCGGAGGGGGCTGGGGCTACACCTTC.

V and J are TRBV9 and TRBJ2-2; D may be TRBD1 (5 bases). The CDR3 consists of 14 residues. V was pared by 0 bases and J by 5 bases, with 8 bases between. Germline CDR1 is SGDLS and CDR2 is YYNGEE. This CDR3 is CASSVGGLTGELFF. DNA of the CDR3: TGTGCCAGCAGCGTAGGGGGCCTTACCGGGGAGCTGTTTTTT.

J is TRBJ2-7 and V is TRBV2; D gene uncertain. From germline, CDR1 is SNHLY and CDR2 FYNNEI. V was cut by 4 bases and J by 6 bases, with 10 bases left in between. The CDR3 length is 12 residues. CDR3 coding DNA: TGTGCCAGCAGTGGCGGCTACGGCGAGCAGTACTTC. Its translation: CASSGGYGEQYF.

The chain links TRBV20-1 to TRBJ2-1; 10 nucleotides line up with TRBD2. J was trimmed by 4 bases and V by 6 bases; bases with no gene match: 6. Looked up from germline, CDR1 is DFQATT and CDR2 is SNEGSKA (reference sequence). The CDR3 spans 14 residues. CDR3 nucleotides: TGCAGTGCAACAATACTAGCGGGGTACAATGAGCAGTTCTTC. Its protein product is CSATILAGYNEQFF.

V usage is TRBV12-3 or TRBV12-4 and J usage is TRBJ1-4, with TRBD1 matching over 10 bases. This CDR3 spans 14 amino acids. V dropped 5 bases and J dropped 8; count of bases not matched to a gene: 5. The CDR3 sequence is CASSPGTGDEKLFF. The CDR3 DNA is TGTGCCAGCAGTCCCGGGACAGGGGACGAAAAACTGTTTTTT.

This sequence joins TRBV7-8 and TRBJ1-1; no reliable D call. Germline CDR1 and CDR2: SGHVS and FQNEAQ. The ends were cut back, 1 base at V and 7 bases at J, with 13 bases in the middle. This CDR3 comprises 14 residues. This CDR3 is CASSLGRAGLEAFF. CDR3 nucleotides: TGTGCCAGCAGCTTAGGTAGGGCCGGACTTGAAGCTTTCTTT.

The chain joins TRBV27 to TRBJ1-4; a possible D gene is TRBD1 (6 bases). Germline V gives CDR1 MNHEY, CDR2 SMNVEV (reference sequence). V lost 5 bases and J lost 11, with 15 bases in between. The CDR3 has 13 residues. The CDR3 DNA follows: TGTGCCAGCAGTGCTGAGGGGGTCGGGAAACTGTTTTTT. Amino acid sequence: CASSAEGVGKLFF.

V usage is TRBV29-1 and J usage is TRBJ2-7, with 12 bases identical to TRBD2. Germline V gene lookup returns CDR1 SQVTM and CDR2 ANQGSEA. V shed 0 bases, J shed 1 base, and the junction held 28 bases outside the gene matches. There are 24 residues in the CDR3. The CDR3 region is CSVEDEGRGRSGLAGGPGSYEQYF. The DNA for the CDR3 is TGCAGCGTTGAAGATGAAGGGCGGGGCAGGTCGGGGCTAGCGGGAGGGCCTGGATCCTACGAGCAGTACTTC.

The chain uses TRBV3-1 and TRBJ2-5; a possible D gene is TRBD1 (7 bases). The CDR3 is made up of 20 amino acids. V lost 6 bases, J lost 2 bases, and 31 bases lay in between. In germline, CDR1 is LGHDT, CDR2 YNNKEL (reference sequence). The CDR3 here is CASRLGGRQGMEGVQETQYF. As DNA, the CDR3 is TGTGCCAGCAGACTTGGAGGGAGACAGGGCATGGAAGGAGTACAAGAGACCCAGTACTTC.

The chain combines TRBV10-2 with TRBJ2-7; TRBD2 matches at 10 bases. The V segment lost 6 bases and the J segment 3 bases; nucleotides outside the gene matches: 5. The length of the CDR3 is 14 residues. The germline V gene encodes CDR1 WSHSY and CDR2 SAAADI. CDR3 in amino acids: CASSTGTSDYEQYF. CDR3 in DNA: TGCGCCAGCAGCACCGGGACTAGCGACTACGAGCAGTACTTC.

The chain links TRBV7-8 to TRBJ2-1; the D is unclear. With 4 bases removed from V and 3 bases from J, the gap between germline ends came to 10 bases. Germline loops: CDR1 SGHVS, CDR2 FQNEAQ. This CDR3 has 14 residues. The CDR3 DNA reads TGTGCCAGCAGCTCCAGCGCCGACTACAATGAGCAGTTCTTC. Its translation is CASSSSADYNEQFF.

The chain is built from TRBV3-1 and TRBJ2-1, with 8 bases fitting TRBD1. Per germline, CDR1 LGHDT and CDR2 YNNKEL (reference sequence). The junction had 10 bases not matched to a gene; V was cut back by 4 bases and J by 8 bases. CDR3 size: 15 residues. The chain's CDR3 is CASSPLTGGRDEQFF. CDR3 DNA sequence: TGTGCCAGCAGCCCACTAACAGGGGGAAGGGATGAGCAGTTCTTC.

The V call is TRBV30, the J call TRBJ2-3; D possibly corresponds to TRBD1 (6 bases). Germline V gene sequence: CDR1 GTSNPN, CDR2 SVGIG (reference sequence). Trimming removed 5 bases at V and 2 bases at J, with 11 bases between. The length of the CDR3 is 13 residues. The CDR3 is CAWGGHLTDTQYF. The DNA of the CDR3 is TGTGCCTGGGGGGGACACCTCACAGATACGCAGTATTTT. The variable domain in full, completed from reference TRBV30 and TRBJ2-3, reads SQTIHQWPATLVQPVGSPLSLECTVEGTSNPNLYWYRQAAGRGLQLLFYSVGIGQISSEVPQNLSASRPQDRQFILSSKKLLLSDSGFYLCAWGGHLTDTQYFGPGTRLTVL.

The chain uses TRBV13 and TRBJ1-2, with 10 nucleotides matching TRBD1. CDR3 length: 16 amino acids. CDR1 and CDR2 from the germline V gene are PRHDT and FYEKMQ (reference sequence). Unmatched junction bases numbered 9, after V lost 2 bases and J lost 6 bases. Written as DNA, the CDR3 is TGTGCCAGCAGCTTACCGGGACAGGGGCTGGAGAATGGCTACACCTTC. This gives the protein CASSLPGQGLENGYTF.

The J gene is TRBJ1-2, the V gene TRBV29-1; D is perhaps TRBD1 (5 bases). The germline V gene has CDR1 SQVTM and CDR2 ANQGSEA. The V gene lost 4 bases and the J gene lost 6 bases, with 15 bases spanning the gap. The CDR3 totals 13 residues. This chain's CDR3 is CSVVGTWENGYTF. The CDR3 bases are TGCAGCGTTGTGGGGACTTGGGAAAATGGCTACACCTTC.

The chain has TRBV15 and TRBJ2-1, with 9 bases lining up with TRBD2. Looked up from germline, CDR1 is LNHNV and CDR2 is YYDKDF (reference sequence). The V gene end was trimmed by 0 bases and the J gene end by 7 bases; junction bases not matched to a gene: 13. The CDR3 length is 18 residues. The CDR3 DNA reads as TGTGCCACCAGCAGAGAGGCCCCGGGGGCGGGGGGGGTGAATGAGCAGTTCTTC. This codes for CATSREAPGAGGVNEQFF.

This sequence joins TRBV20-1 and TRBJ2-7, with TRBD1 as a possible D gene (5 bases). V was shortened by 2 bases and J by 0 bases, with 8 bases between the two germline ends. The CDR3 spans 13 residues. Germline lookup yields CDR1 DFQATT and CDR2 SNEGSKA (reference sequence). Written as DNA, the CDR3 is TGCAGTGCTAGAAAGACAGCCTCCTACGAGCAGTACTTC. It encodes CSARKTASYEQYF.

A single count supports this clonotype. The CDR3 DNA reads TGTGCCAGCAGCTTAAAAGGGTCGAATTCACCCCTCCACTTT. This sequence encodes CASSLKGSNSPLHF. V gene TRBV7-6 combines with J gene TRBJ1-6; no clear D. Per germline, CDR1 SGHVS and CDR2 FNYEAQ. Trimming shortened V by 2 bases and J by 7 bases, and 9 bases separated the two germline ends. The CDR3 has 14 amino acids.